This T cell receptor beta chain was captured by sequencing in a study of blood T cells in healthy people across ages. Study-level results: Per million T cells, TCR beta diversity dropped roughly linearly as age increased.

Trimming left V 3 bases short and J 7 bases short, with 9 bases between. The CDR3 has 11 amino acids. Germline V gives CDR1 SQVTM, CDR2 ANQGSEA. The authors ran a second PCR of about 7 to 11 cycles using a sample-barcoded 5' primer and a J-beta primer mix. TCRdb itself ran the 5' RACE reads through MiXCR, one entry per CDR3 protein. The sample holds 350,000 to 450,000 distinct CDR3 sequences; approximately 51% are singletons and the top ten take under 65%. A word on this clonotype: The antigen is undetermined.

This clonotype was sampled from a man aged 55-75 years in good health. What was sequenced was blood. This chain connects TRBV29-1 to TRBJ1-2; no clear D. CDR3 loop: CSVDRGVGYTF. CDR3 sequence (DNA): TGCAGCGTTGATCGGGGTGTTGGCTACACCTTC.